The rows below give T cell receptor beta chains drawn from one sample of a study of long-term antiretroviral therapy in people with HIV. Sequencing was performed with immunoSEQ multiplex PCR; in TCRdb, only in-frame clones are kept and a portion is missing. The repertoire includes around 20,000 clones, about 88% of them detected once, and approximately 8% sits in the top ten. The sample in question was unsorted PBMCs, obtained 0.9 years after starting antiretroviral therapy. The receptors stem from a man between 18 and 35 years old with HIV. Both conserved end residues are part of each CDR3. The order of the fields is J gene, V gene, CDR3 protein.

TRBJ2-1 TRBV28 CASREQGQGSYNEQFF
TRBJ2-6 TRBV7-3 CASSLQSAASGANVLTF
TRBJ1-3 TRBV5-6 CASSLGVHSGNTIYF
TRBJ1-1 TRBV19 CASSIKGIIAEAFF
TRBJ2-3 TRBV7-6 CASSLFLAATDTQYF
TRBJ1-3 TRBV14 CASSRYRYSGNTIYF
TRBJ1-4 TRBV7-9 CASSLPLGTENEKLFF
TRBJ2-7 TRBV9 CASSSGQGVTYEQYF
TRBJ2-3 TRBV7-3 CASSITNTDTQYF
TRBJ1-2 TRBV6-6 CASSYQGMNYGYTF
TRBJ2-1 TRBV5-1 CASSLAGGLYNEQFF
TRBJ1-1 TRBV12-5 CASSGGLGNTEAFF
TRBJ1-1 TRBV5-8 CASSRGQANTEAFF
TRBJ2-1 TRBV5-1 CASSLNSGGDYNEQFF
TRBJ1-1 TRBV6-1 CASSGWSTEAFF
TRBJ2-1 TRBV27 CASSVPGSYNEQFF
TRBJ2-1 TRBV7-8 CASSLEATGLRVREQFF
TRBJ2-2 TRBV25-1 CASSDGQDTGELFF
TRBJ1-6 TRBV28 CASKDPKQGPWNSPLHF
TRBJ2-1 TRBV5-8 CASSLGTRIAGSYNEQFF
TRBJ1-2 TRBV5-4 CASSLGRNYGYTF
TRBJ2-3 TRBV5-1 CASSLYGASTDTQYF
TRBJ1-3 TRBV2 CASLGIGRLGNTIYF
TRBJ2-2 TRBV29-1 CSSSGSANTGELFF
TRBJ1-4 TRBV28 CASSFMGFEEKLFF
TRBJ2-1 TRBV10-3 CAISEPRGGDYNEQFF
TRBJ1-3 TRBV5-6 CASSFFGNTIYF
TRBJ2-6 TRBV11-2 CASSRVGRGTTLGANVLTF
TRBJ1-1 TRBV28 CASNSNTEAFF
TRBJ2-1 TRBV6-4 CASSPLPSPTYNEQFF
TRBJ1-6 TRBV11-2 CASSQSRGGSPLHF
TRBJ1-1 TRBV5-1 CASSLVVGISNFTEAFF
TRBJ1-2 TRBV19 CASSITPGFYGYTF
TRBJ1-2 TRBV27 CASSLRPQNFYGYTF
TRBJ1-5 TRBV10-3 CAITESSNQPQHF
TRBJ1-1 TRBV10-3 CAITPAGGNTEAFF
TRBJ2-2 TRBV5-1 CASSLPGQGTTGELFF
TRBJ2-3 TRBV5-8 CASSLGGLTDTQYF
TRBJ2-7 TRBV7-3 CASSSSGTASSYEQYF
TRBJ2-1 TRBV4-1 CASSQESSSEQFF
TRBJ2-5 TRBV20-1 CSARGETQYF
TRBJ2-1 TRBV2 CASGGLLQLQFSEQFF
TRBJ1-2 TRBV30 CAWSPSTEISNYGYTF
TRBJ2-5 TRBV6-1 CASSWNDGQETQYF
TRBJ1-2 TRBV6-5 CASSYSQSFGLAYTF
TRBJ2-1 TRBV29-1 CSVELPISYNEQFF
TRBJ2-2 TRBV6-1 CASKQGPSNTGELFF